Shown below are 24 T cell receptor beta chains from a single sample sequenced in a study of graft-versus-host responses after intestinal transplantation (dated by TCRdb to about 2021). The time point label on this specimen signifies: cells obtained before transplantation from donor or recipient. The library relied on the immunoSEQ multiplex PCR assay. The table was pulled from immuneACCESS by TCRdb, which kept in-frame rearrangements only. Such tables lose some clones; where checked, under half of the loss comes from unresolved V genes, and the rest has no known cause. The sample table contains fewer than 110,000 clones; only one count was recorded for approximately 88% of them. Around 0.76% of the sample rests with the top ten. These TCRs are of unknown antigen specificity. The sequencing used unstimulated CD4+ T cells sorted from spleen or lymph node cells, collected before transplant. The receptors were gathered from a human donor who was the organ donor for an intestinal transplant.

The rearrangement joins TRBV21-1 to TRBJ1-1; the table gives TRBD1 as D, unverified against the DNA. TRBV21-1 has pseudogene status. CDR3 length: 17 amino acids. The CDR3 sequence is CASSKKSNRDRNTEAFF. The CDR3 DNA sequence: TGTGCCAGCAGCAAAAAGTCTAATAGGGACAGGAACACTGAAGCTTTCTTT.

This chain joins TRBV5-1 and TRBJ1-3; D possibly corresponds to TRBD1 (6 bases). Between the trimmed V and J ends, which lost 3 bases and 0 bases, there was a span of 13 bases. Germline CDR1 and CDR2: SGHRS and YFSETQ. This CDR3 contains 16 residues. The CDR3 nucleotides read TGCGCCAGCAGCTCCCTCGGACAGACCTCTGGAAACACCATATATTTT. It is translated as CASSSLGQTSGNTIYF.

In this sample, this clone turned up once. The chain joins TRBV7-3 to TRBJ2-3; no clear D gene. Trimming cost V 4 bases and J 3 bases, with 8 bases left between them. The CDR3 contains 13 residues. Germline loops: CDR1 SGHTA, CDR2 FQGTGA. CDR3 DNA sequence: TGTGCCAGCAGCTCAGCGAAGACAGATACGCAGTATTTT. Translated, it gives CASSSAKTDTQYF.

The chain uses TRBV7-6 and TRBJ2-5, with unresolved D. Deletions cut 5 bases from V and 5 bases from J, with 15 bases between. Germline loops: CDR1 SGHVS, CDR2 FNYEAQ. CDR3 length: 14 residues. This CDR3 is CASSRSTGGETQYF. The DNA for the CDR3 is TGTGCCAGCAGCCGATCCACCGGCGGCGAGACCCAGTACTTC. The full variable domain, with the rest looked up from reference TRBV7-6 and TRBJ2-5, is GAGVSQSPRYKVTKRGQDVALRCDPISGHVSLYWYRQALGQGPEFLTYFNYEAQQDKSGLPNDRFSAERPEGSISTLTIQRTEQRDSAMYRCASSRSTGGETQYFGPGTRLLVL.

This clone was found a few times. The chain has TRBV6-1 and TRBJ2-3, with 11 bases aligning to TRBD1. There are 14 residues in the CDR3. Germline V lookup: CDR1 MNHNS, CDR2 SASEGT. The J segment lost 9 bases and the V segment lost 5 bases, leaving 7 bases of the junction unmatched. Here the CDR3 DNA reads TGTGCCAGCAGTAGTCGGACAGGGGGCGGGACGCAGTATTTT. As protein: CASSSRTGGGTQYF.

The chain links TRBV27 to TRBJ2-3; 9 bases fit TRBD2. Germline V CDR1 and CDR2: MNHEY, SMNVEV (reference sequence). J was trimmed by 3 bases and V by 1 base; bases with no gene match: 5. This CDR3 region has 16 residues. The CDR3 bases are TGTGCCAGCAGTTTATACGCGGGGGGGTTAACAGATACGCAGTATTTT. Its protein is CASSLYAGGLTDTQYF.

The rearrangement uses TRBV18 and TRBJ1-2, with D uncertain. The CDR3 sequence is 15 residues long. The germline V and J ends were trimmed by 0 bases and 0 bases, with 8 bases remaining between them. Germline V CDR1 and CDR2: KGHSH, LQKENI. The CDR3, as DNA: TGTGCCAGCTCACCACCACCAAATACTAACTATGGCTACACCTTC. It translates to CASSPPPNTNYGYTF.

The genes are TRBV11-2 and TRBJ2-2; TRBD1 agrees at 9 bases. The CDR3 totals 14 residues. The germline V gene encodes CDR1 SGHAT and CDR2 FQNNGV. The junction had 5 bases not matched to a gene; V was cut back by 5 bases and J by 7 bases. CDR3 in amino acids: CASSPQGAIGELFF. CDR3 nucleotides: TGTGCCAGCAGCCCACAGGGGGCGATCGGGGAGCTGTTTTTT.

This sequence joins TRBV19 and TRBJ2-6; 9 bases are shared with TRBD1. Germline V lookup: CDR1 LNHDA, CDR2 SQIVND (reference sequence). This CDR3 has 16 residues. Germline trimming cut 1 base from V and 5 bases from J; bases unmatched to any gene: 3. CDR3 nucleotides: TGTGCCAGTAGTATAGTGGGACAGGGTAGGGCCAACGTCCTGACTTTC. Translation: CASSIVGQGRANVLTF.

The V gene is TRBV5-1, the J gene TRBJ1-2, with unresolved D. CDR3 length: 15 amino acids. Germline values: CDR1 SGHRS, CDR2 YFSETQ. The V end lost 0 bases, the J end lost 7 bases, and 16 bases lay between the germline ends. The CDR3 sequence is CASSLVTQSMGGYTF. The DNA of the CDR3 is TGCGCCAGCAGCTTGGTCACTCAGTCTATGGGTGGCTACACCTTC.

This chain links TRBV7-2 with TRBJ2-1; D is tentatively TRBD1 or TRBD2 (5 bases each). From germline, CDR1 is SGHTA and CDR2 FQGNSA. The length of the CDR3 is 14 residues. With 5 bases removed from V and 7 bases from J, the gap between germline ends came to 15 bases. Here the CDR3 DNA reads TGTGCCAGCAGCCCGGGACCCCCAGTTAATGAGCAGTTCTTC. It yields the protein CASSPGPPVNEQFF. Filled out from reference TRBV7-2 and TRBJ2-1, the complete variable domain reads GAGVSQSPSNKVTEKGKDVELRCDPISGHTALYWYRQSLGQGLEFLIYFQGNSAPDKSGLPSDRFSAERTGGSVSTLTIQRTQQEDSAVYLCASSPGPPVNEQFFGPGTRLTVL.

The chain carries TRBV21-1 and TRBJ2-7; the table's D call, TRBD1, was not checked against the DNA. TRBV21-1 is tagged as a pseudogene. This CDR3 is built from 15 residues. The CDR3 protein is CASLKGEEGCDEQYF. The DNA for the CDR3 is TGTGCCAGCCTCAAGGGGGAAGAAGGGTGCGACGAGCAGTACTTC.

V gene TRBV5-5 combines with J gene TRBJ2-4; D possibly corresponds to TRBD2 (6 bases). Germline V gene sequence: CDR1 SGHKS, CDR2 YYEKEE (reference sequence). V was shortened by 4 bases and J by 1 base, with 18 bases between the two germline ends. The CDR3 spans 17 residues. The CDR3 DNA follows: TGTGCCAGCAGCCTGGGGGGAACAGCTACTGCCAAAAACATTCAGTACTTC. It codes for CASSLGGTATAKNIQYF.

This clone came up once. The V gene is TRBV28, the J gene TRBJ1-5; the match to TRBD1 covers 8 bases. With 7 bases clipped from V and 0 bases from J, the junction kept 11 bases outside the gene matches. The CDR3 spans 17 residues. The germline CDR1 and CDR2 sequences are MDHEN and SYDVKM. CDR3 nucleotide sequence: TGTGCCAGCACCCAGATCAGGGGGCGCCTTAGCAATCAGCCCCAGCATTTT. Translation: CASTQIRGRLSNQPQHF.

The chain uses TRBV5-8 and TRBJ1-5, with D unresolved. Trimming pared 0 bases from V and 4 bases from J, leaving 8 bases between. The CDR3 is 14 amino acids. CDR1 and CDR2 (germline): SGHTS, YDEGEE. In DNA, the CDR3 is TGTGCCAGCAGCTTGGGGAATCGAAATCAGCCCCAGCATTTT. It is translated as CASSLGNRNQPQHF.

A few counts support this clone. The chain has TRBV7-2 and TRBJ2-5; D is ambiguous. Per germline, CDR1 SGHTA and CDR2 FQGNSA. Trimming pared 3 bases from V and 1 base from J, leaving 6 bases between. The CDR3 spans 13 residues. The CDR3 loop reads CASSFYLQETQYF. CDR3 bases: TGTGCCAGCAGCTTTTACCTCCAAGAGACCCAGTACTTC.

V usage is TRBV5-1 and J usage is TRBJ2-7; the D gene is possibly TRBD2 (5 bases). The CDR3 sequence is 14 residues long. Trimming cost V 0 bases and J 6 bases, with 13 bases left between them. The germline gives CDR1 SGHRS, CDR2 YFSETQ. CDR3 sequence: CASSLGGSPTEQYF. The DNA of the CDR3 is TGCGCCAGCAGCTTGGGAGGGAGTCCTACCGAGCAGTACTTC. The full variable domain, completed using reference TRBV5-1 and TRBJ2-7, is KAGVTQTPRYLIKTRGQQVTLSCSPISGHRSVSWYQQTPGQGLQFLFEYFSETQRNKGNFPGRFSGRQFSNSRSEMNVSTLELGDSALYLCASSLGGSPTEQYFGPGTRLTVT.

V is TRBV11-2 and J is TRBJ2-2; D gene ambiguous. The CDR3 contains 15 residues. The V and J ends lost 5 bases and 4 bases respectively, with 14 bases between them. Germline loops: CDR1 SGHAT, CDR2 FQNNGV. The DNA of the CDR3 is TGTGCCAGCAGCATCGTCTCTGGGCGCACCGGGGAGCTGTTTTTT. It specifies CASSIVSGRTGELFF.

The J gene is TRBJ1-2, the V gene TRBV2, with D unclear. The length of the CDR3 is 15 residues. CDR1 SNHLY and CDR2 FYNNEI come from the germline V gene. Trimming left V 6 bases short and J 8 bases short, with 22 bases between. CDR3 sequence: CASRTERTRLSGYTF. CDR3 nucleotides: TGTGCCAGCAGGACTGAGAGGACCCGTCTCTCAGGCTACACCTTC. The variable domain in full, with the rest retrieved from reference TRBV2 and TRBJ1-2, is EPEVTQTPSHQVTQMGQEVILRCVPISNHLYFYWYRQILGQKVEFLVSFYNNEISEKSEIFDDQFSVERPDGSNFTLKIRSTKLEDSAMYFCASRTERTRLSGYTFGSGTRLTVV.

The V gene is TRBV19, the J gene TRBJ1-2; D is possibly TRBD1 (6 bases). Trimming took off 3 bases at V and 0 bases at J, with 14 bases between the two ends. This CDR3 spans 16 amino acids. Germline assignment: CDR1 LNHDA and CDR2 SQIVND (reference sequence). Here the CDR3 DNA reads TGTGCCAGTAGTATCGGGGGGCCCGGTTCTAACTATGGCTACACCTTC. Translating gives CASSIGGPGSNYGYTF.

This rearrangement joins TRBV5-1 to TRBJ2-1; TRBD1 agrees at 7 bases. There are 15 residues in the CDR3. With V trimmed by 1 base and J by 3 bases, 4 bases remained unmatched. Per germline, CDR1 SGHRS and CDR2 YFSETQ. CDR3: CASSLPQGFYNEQFF. The CDR3 DNA is TGCGCCAGCAGCTTGCCACAGGGGTTCTACAATGAGCAGTTCTTC.

The chain employs TRBV5-1 and TRBJ1-1; D is uncertain. The CDR3 loop spans 13 amino acids. V gave up 4 bases and J gave up 0 bases, with 7 bases separating them. Germline V lookup: CDR1 SGHRS, CDR2 YFSETQ. CDR3 nucleotide sequence: TGCGCCAGCAGCGTCGACATGAACACTGAAGCTTTCTTT. Translating gives CASSVDMNTEAFF.

This chain joins TRBV11-2 and TRBJ2-7, with TRBD1 matching 7 bases. After removal of 5 bases from V and 6 bases from J, the junction contained 1 base not matched to a gene. The CDR3 is made up of 11 amino acids. Per germline, CDR1 SGHAT and CDR2 FQNNGV. CDR3 sequence (DNA): TGTGCCAGCAGCCACAGGGGCGAGCAGTACTTC. Protein sequence: CASSHRGEQYF.

The table lists this clone with a few counts. The chain has TRBV6-5 and TRBJ2-7; possibly TRBD2 for D (6 bases). The V end lost 5 bases, the J end lost 4 bases, and 12 bases lay between the germline ends. CDR1 is MNHEY and CDR2 is SVGAGI in the germline V gene. This CDR3 comprises 13 residues. CDR3 DNA: TGTGCCAGCAGTGAGGCGGGATTTTACGAGCAGTACTTC. The encoded protein is CASSEAGFYEQYF.